The next 3 T cell receptor beta chains were all read from a single sample in a study of post-analysis software for immune sequencing data (dated by TCRdb to about 2015). Libraries were built with PCR. These reads were obtained on an Illumina HiSeq 2500. To reduce PCR and sequencing biases, unique molecular identifiers were built into the TCR beta cDNA libraries. TCRdb cleaned the public reads at Q25 with fastp, built clones with MiXCR and kept in-frame beta chains. For every CDR3 protein sequence, its rows merge into one entry that carries the most common genes and DNA. This sample is represented by almost 700,000 distinct CDR3 sequences; 55% to 60% of them were singletons. Roughly 12% of the sample belongs to the ten largest clones. Their recognized antigens are unknown. On the study overall, not on this receptor specifically: Roughly 5 TRBV segments, including TRBV5-6, TRBV5-1 and TRBV20-1, were significantly more frequent in patients than controls.

Sequenced: blood. The receptors derive from a girl aged 2 to 10 with multiple sclerosis.

The chain employs TRBV5-1 and TRBJ2-5; no clear D. The DNA end is a closer match to TRBJ2-7, so the J assignment may be wrong. Germline assignment: CDR1 SGHRS and CDR2 YFSETQ. The CDR3 runs to 14 residues. DNA of the CDR3: TGCGCCAGCAGCTTGGGGCCGTTCGTTGACGAGCAGTACTTC. Translated: CASSLGPFVDEQYF.

V and J are TRBV7-2 and TRBJ1-1; unclear D gene. CDR3 length: 13 residues. Trimming stripped 3 bases from V and 1 base from J, with 6 bases between. CDR1 and CDR2 from the germline V gene are SGHTA and FQGNSA. CDR3 loop: CASSFGRNTEAFF. CDR3 sequence (DNA): TGTGCCAGCAGCTTCGGCCGGAACACTGAAGCTTTCTTT.

V gene TRBV20-1 combines with J gene TRBJ2-1, with D perhaps matching TRBD2 (6 bases). V lost 3 bases and J lost 5, with 8 bases in between. CDR1 and CDR2 (germline): DFQATT, SNEGSKA (reference sequence). The CDR3 loop spans 12 amino acids. In DNA form, the CDR3 reads TGCAGTGCTAGTCGGGGGAACAATGAGCAGTTCTTC. Protein: CSASRGNNEQFF.